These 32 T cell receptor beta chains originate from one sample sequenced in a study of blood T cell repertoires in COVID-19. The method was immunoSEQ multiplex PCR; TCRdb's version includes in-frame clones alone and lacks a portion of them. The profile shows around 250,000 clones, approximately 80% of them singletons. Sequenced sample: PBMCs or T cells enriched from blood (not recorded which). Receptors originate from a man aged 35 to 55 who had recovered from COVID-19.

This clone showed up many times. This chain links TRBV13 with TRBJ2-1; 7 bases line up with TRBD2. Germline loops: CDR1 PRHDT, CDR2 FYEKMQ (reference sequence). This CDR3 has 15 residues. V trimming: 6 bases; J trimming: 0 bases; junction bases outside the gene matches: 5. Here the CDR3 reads CASRPRGSSYNEQFF. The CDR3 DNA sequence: TGTGCCAGCAGGCCGCGCGGGAGCTCCTACAATGAGCAGTTCTTC.

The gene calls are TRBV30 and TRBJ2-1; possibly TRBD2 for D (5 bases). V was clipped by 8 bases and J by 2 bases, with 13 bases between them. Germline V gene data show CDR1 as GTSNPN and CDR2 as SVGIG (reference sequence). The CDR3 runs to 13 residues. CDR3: CALAGGTYNEQFF. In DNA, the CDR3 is TGTGCCCTCGCGGGCGGCACCTACAATGAGCAGTTCTTC.

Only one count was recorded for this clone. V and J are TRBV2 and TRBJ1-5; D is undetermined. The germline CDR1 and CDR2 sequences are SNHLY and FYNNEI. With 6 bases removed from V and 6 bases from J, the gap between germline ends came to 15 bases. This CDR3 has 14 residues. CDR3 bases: TGTGCCAGCAGCTTGAACACCCTCGCTCAGCCCCAGCATTTT. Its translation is CASSLNTLAQPQHF. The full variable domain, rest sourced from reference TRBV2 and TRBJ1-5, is EPEVTQTPSHQVTQMGQEVILRCVPISNHLYFYWYRQILGQKVEFLVSFYNNEISEKSEIFDDQFSVERPDGSNFTLKIRSTKLEDSAMYFCASSLNTLAQPQHFGDGTRLSIL.

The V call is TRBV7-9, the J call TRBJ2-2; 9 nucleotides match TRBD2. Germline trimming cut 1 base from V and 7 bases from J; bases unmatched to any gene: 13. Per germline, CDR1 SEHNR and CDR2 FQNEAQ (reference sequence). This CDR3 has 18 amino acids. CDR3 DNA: TGTGCCAGCAGCTTAGAAAGAGGTAGCGGGGGACCTATCGGGGAGCTGTTTTTT. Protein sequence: CASSLERGSGGPIGELFF.

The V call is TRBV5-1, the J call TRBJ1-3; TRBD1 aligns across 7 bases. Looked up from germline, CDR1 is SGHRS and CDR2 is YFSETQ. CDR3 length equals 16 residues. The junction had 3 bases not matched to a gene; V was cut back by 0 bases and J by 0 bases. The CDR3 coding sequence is TGCGCCAGCAGCTTGGGACAGGGTAGCTCTGGAAACACCATATATTTT. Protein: CASSLGQGSSGNTIYF. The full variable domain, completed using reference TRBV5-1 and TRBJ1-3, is KAGVTQTPRYLIKTRGQQVTLSCSPISGHRSVSWYQQTPGQGLQFLFEYFSETQRNKGNFPGRFSGRQFSNSRSEMNVSTLELGDSALYLCASSLGQGSSGNTIYFGEGSWLTVV.

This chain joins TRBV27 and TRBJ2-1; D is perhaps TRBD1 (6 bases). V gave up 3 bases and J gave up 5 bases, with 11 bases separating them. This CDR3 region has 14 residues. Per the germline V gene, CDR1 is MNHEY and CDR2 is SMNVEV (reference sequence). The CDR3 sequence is CASSFWGQDNEQFF. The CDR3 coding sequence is TGTGCCAGCAGTTTTTGGGGGCAGGACAATGAGCAGTTCTTC.

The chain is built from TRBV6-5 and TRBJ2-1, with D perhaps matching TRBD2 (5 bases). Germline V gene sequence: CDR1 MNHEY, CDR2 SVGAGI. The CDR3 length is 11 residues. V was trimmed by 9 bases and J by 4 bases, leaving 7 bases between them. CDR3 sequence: CASRGYNEQFF. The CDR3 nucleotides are TGTGCCAGTCGGGGTTACAATGAGCAGTTCTTC.

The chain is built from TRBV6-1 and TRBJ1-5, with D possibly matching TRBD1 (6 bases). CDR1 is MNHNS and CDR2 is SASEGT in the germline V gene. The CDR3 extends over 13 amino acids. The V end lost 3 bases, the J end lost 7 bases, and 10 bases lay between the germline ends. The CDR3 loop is CASSDTGNQPQHF. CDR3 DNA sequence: TGTGCCAGCAGTGATACAGGGAACCAGCCCCAGCATTTT.

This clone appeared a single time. Here the CDR3 reads CASSLAGRRGADTQYF. DNA for the CDR3: TGTGCCAGCAGCTTGGCCGGGCGGCGGGGGGCAGATACGCAGTATTTT. The rearrangement joins TRBV5-6 to TRBJ2-3, with 8 bases identical to TRBD2. V trimming: 0 bases; J trimming: 4 bases; junction bases outside the gene matches: 7. The CDR3 covers 16 residues. Germline CDR1 and CDR2: SGHDT and YYEEEE.

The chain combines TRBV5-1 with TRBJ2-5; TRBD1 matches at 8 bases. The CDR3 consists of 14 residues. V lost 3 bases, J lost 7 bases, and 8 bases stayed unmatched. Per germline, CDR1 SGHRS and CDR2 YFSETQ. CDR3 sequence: CASSSSGGQGTQYF. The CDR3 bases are TGCGCCAGCAGCTCATCAGGGGGCCAGGGGACCCAGTACTTC.

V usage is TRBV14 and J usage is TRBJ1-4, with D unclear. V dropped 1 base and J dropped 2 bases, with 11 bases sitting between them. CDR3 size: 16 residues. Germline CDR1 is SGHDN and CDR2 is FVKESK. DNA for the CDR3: TGTGCCAGCAGCCAAGGCCCCCGGGGTACTAATGAAAAACTGTTTTTT. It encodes CASSQGPRGTNEKLFF.

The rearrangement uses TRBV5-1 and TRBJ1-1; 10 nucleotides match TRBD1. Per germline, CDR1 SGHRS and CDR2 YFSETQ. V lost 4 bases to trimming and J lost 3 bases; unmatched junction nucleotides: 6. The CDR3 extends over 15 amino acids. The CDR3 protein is CASSKGGQGYTEAFF. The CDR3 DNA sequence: TGCGCCAGCAGCAAGGGGGGACAGGGGTACACTGAAGCTTTCTTT. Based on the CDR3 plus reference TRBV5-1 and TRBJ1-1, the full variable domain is KAGVTQTPRYLIKTRGQQVTLSCSPISGHRSVSWYQQTPGQGLQFLFEYFSETQRNKGNFPGRFSGRQFSNSRSEMNVSTLELGDSALYLCASSKGGQGYTEAFFGQGTRLTVV.

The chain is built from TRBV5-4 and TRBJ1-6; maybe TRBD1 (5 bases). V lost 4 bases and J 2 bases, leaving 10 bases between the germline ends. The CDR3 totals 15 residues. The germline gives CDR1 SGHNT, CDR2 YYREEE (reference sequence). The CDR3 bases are TGTGCCAGCAGCAGCACAGGTCCCTATAATTCACCCCTCCACTTT. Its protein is CASSSTGPYNSPLHF.

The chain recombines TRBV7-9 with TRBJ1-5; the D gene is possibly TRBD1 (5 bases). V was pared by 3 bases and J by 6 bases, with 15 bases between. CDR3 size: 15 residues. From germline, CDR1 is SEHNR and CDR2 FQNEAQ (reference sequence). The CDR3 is CASSLGGEPIQPQHF. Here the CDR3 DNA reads TGTGCCAGCAGCTTGGGAGGGGAACCGATTCAGCCCCAGCATTTT.

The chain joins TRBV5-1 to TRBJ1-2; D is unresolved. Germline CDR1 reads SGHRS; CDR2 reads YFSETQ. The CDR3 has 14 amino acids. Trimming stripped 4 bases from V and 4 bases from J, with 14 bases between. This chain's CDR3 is CASSPGGSAYGYTF. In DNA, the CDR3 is TGCGCCAGCAGCCCGGGTGGGAGCGCCTATGGCTACACCTTC.

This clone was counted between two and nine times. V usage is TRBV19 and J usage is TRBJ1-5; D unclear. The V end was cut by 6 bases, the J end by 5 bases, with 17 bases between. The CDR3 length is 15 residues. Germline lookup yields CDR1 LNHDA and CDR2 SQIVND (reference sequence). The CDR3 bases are TGTGCCAGTAGCCCCTTAGGAGGGTGGGATCAGCCCCAGCATTTT. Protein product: CASSPLGGWDQPQHF.

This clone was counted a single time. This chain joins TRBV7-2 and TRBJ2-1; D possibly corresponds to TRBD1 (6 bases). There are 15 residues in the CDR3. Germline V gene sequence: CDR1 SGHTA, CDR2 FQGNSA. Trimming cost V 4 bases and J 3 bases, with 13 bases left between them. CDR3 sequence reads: CASSSDRRVYNEQFF. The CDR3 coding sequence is TGTGCCAGCAGCTCCGACAGGCGCGTCTACAATGAGCAGTTCTTC.

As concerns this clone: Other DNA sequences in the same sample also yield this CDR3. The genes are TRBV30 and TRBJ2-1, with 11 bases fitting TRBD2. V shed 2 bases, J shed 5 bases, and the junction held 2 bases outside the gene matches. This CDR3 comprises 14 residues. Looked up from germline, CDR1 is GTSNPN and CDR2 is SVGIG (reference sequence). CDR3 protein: CAWSLAGGNNEQFF. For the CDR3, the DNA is TGTGCCTGGAGTTTAGCGGGGGGGAACAATGAGCAGTTCTTC.

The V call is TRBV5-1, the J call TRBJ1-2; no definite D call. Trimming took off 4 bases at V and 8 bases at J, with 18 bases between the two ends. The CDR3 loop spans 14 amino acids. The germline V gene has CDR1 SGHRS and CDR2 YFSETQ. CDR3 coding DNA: TGCGCCAGCAGCCCCTCCCCAGCCTTGGGCGGCTACACCTTC. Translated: CASSPSPALGGYTF.

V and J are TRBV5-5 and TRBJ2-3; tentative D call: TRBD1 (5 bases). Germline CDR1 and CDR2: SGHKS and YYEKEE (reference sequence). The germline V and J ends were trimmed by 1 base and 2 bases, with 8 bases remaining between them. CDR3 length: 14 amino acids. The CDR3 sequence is CASSLQGFTDTQYF. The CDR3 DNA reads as TGTGCCAGCAGCTTGCAGGGTTTCACAGATACGCAGTATTTT. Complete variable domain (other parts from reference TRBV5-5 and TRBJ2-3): DAGVTQSPTHLIKTRGQQVTLRCSPISGHKSVSWYQQVLGQGPQFIFQYYEKEERGRGNFPDRFSARQFPNYSSELNVNALLLGDSALYLCASSLQGFTDTQYFGPGTRLTVL.

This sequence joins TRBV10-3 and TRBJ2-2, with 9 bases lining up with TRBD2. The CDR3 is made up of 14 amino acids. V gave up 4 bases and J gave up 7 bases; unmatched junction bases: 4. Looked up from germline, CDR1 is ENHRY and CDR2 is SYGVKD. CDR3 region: CAISVAGAVGELFF. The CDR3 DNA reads TGTGCCATCAGTGTAGCGGGAGCGGTCGGGGAGCTGTTTTTT.

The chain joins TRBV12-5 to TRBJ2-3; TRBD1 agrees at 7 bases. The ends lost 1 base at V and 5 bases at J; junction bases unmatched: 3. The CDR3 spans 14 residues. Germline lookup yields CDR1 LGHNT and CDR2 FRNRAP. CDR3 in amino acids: CASGLAQGKDTQYF. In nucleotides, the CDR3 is TGTGCTAGTGGTTTGGCACAGGGGAAAGATACGCAGTATTTT.

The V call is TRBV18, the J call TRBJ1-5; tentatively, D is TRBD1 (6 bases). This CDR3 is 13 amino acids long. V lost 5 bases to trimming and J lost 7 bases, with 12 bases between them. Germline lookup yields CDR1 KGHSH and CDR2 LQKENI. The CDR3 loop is CASSIDRLQPQHF. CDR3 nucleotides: TGTGCCAGCTCAATCGACAGGCTACAGCCCCAGCATTTT. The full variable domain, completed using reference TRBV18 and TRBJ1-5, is NAGVMQNPRHLVRRRGQEARLRCSPMKGHSHVYWYRQLPEEGLKFMVYLQKENIIDESGMPKERFSAEFPKEGPSILRIQQVVRGDSAAYFCASSIDRLQPQHFGDGTRLSIL.

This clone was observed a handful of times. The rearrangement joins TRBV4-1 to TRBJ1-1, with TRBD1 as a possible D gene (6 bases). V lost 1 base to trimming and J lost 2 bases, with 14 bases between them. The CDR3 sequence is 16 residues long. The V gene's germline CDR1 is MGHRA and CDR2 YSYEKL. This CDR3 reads CASSQGRARGNTEAFF. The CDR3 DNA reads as TGCGCCAGCAGCCAAGGAAGGGCCAGGGGAAACACTGAAGCTTTCTTT.

The CDR3 DNA reads as TGTGCCAGCTCACCACCGGGGGGAGAGGATGAAGCTTTCTTT. It encodes CASSPPGGEDEAFF. The J gene is TRBJ1-1, the V gene TRBV18, with D tentatively TRBD1 (5 bases). Germline loops: CDR1 KGHSH, CDR2 LQKENI. V was trimmed by 0 bases and J by 7 bases, leaving 12 bases between them. This CDR3 contains 14 residues.

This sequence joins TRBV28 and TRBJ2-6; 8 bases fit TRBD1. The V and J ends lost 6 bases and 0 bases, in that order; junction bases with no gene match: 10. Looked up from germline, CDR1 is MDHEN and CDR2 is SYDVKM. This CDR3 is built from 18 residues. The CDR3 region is CASSLRQGSISGANVLTF. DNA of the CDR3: TGTGCCAGCAGCCTAAGACAGGGGTCGATCTCTGGGGCCAACGTCCTGACTTTC.

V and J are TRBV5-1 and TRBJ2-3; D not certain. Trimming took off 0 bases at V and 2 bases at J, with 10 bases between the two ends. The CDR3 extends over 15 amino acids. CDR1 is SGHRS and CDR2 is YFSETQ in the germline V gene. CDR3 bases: TGCGCCAGCAGCTTGGGTGGCAGTCCCACAGATACGCAGTATTTT. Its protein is CASSLGGSPTDTQYF.

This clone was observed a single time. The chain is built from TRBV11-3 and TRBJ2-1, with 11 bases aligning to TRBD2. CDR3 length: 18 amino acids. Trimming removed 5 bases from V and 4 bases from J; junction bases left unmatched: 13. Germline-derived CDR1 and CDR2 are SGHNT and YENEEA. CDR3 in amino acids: CASSPGTNSGGGYNEQFF. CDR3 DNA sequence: TGTGCCAGCAGCCCAGGGACCAATAGCGGGGGGGGTTACAATGAGCAGTTCTTC.

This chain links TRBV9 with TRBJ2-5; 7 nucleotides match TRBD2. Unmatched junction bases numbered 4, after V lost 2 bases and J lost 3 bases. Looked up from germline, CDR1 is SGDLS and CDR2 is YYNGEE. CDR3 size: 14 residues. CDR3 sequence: CASSVASGKETQYF. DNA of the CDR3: TGTGCCAGCAGCGTCGCTAGCGGAAAAGAGACCCAGTACTTC. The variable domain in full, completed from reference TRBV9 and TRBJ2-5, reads DSGVTQTPKHLITATGQRVTLRCSPRSGDLSVYWYQQSLDQGLQFLIQYYNGEERAKGNILERFSAQQFPDLHSELNLSSLELGDSALYFCASSVASGKETQYFGPGTRLLVL.

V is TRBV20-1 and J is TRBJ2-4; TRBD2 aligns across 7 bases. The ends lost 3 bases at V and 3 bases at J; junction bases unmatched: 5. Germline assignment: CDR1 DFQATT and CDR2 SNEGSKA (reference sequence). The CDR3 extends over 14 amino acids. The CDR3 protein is CSASPGGVKNIQYF. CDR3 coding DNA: TGCAGTGCTAGTCCGGGAGGTGTCAAAAACATTCAGTACTTC.

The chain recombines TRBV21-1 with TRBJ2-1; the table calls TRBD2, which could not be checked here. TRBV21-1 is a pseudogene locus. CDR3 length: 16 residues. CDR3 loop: CASTLPERGPDNEQFF. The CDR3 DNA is TGTGCCAGCACCTTACCTGAGCGGGGGCCCGACAATGAGCAGTTCTTC.

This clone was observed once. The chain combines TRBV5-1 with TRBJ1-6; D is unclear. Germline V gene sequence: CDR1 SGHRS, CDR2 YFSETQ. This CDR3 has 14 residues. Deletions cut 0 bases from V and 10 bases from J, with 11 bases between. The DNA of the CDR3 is TGCGCCAGCAGCTTGGGTACGGGGAGGTCACCCCTCCACTTT. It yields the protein CASSLGTGRSPLHF.